The source of this T cell receptor beta chain is a study of tumor-infiltrating lymphocytes in localized non-small cell lung cancer. As for the study in general: Each patient gave resected tumor and non-adjacent uninvolved lung tissue. Study-wide findings and caveats: TCR sequencing covered a subset of patients with enough tissue. Tumor T-cell fraction from TCR sequencing was not associated with recurrence-free survival (p = 0.61).

Looked up from germline, CDR1 is MGHRA and CDR2 is YSYEKL. The germline V and J ends were trimmed by 0 bases and 4 bases, with 13 bases remaining between them. This CDR3 comprises 16 residues. With respect to this clone: Its specificity is not known.

Assay: immunoSEQ multiplex PCR; the TCRdb copy retains only in-frame clones and omits some. The repertoire holds about 12,000 clones, with approximately 80% as singletons. This chain links TRBV4-1 with TRBJ2-1; D is perhaps TRBD2 (6 bases). Sequenced input: lung tumor tissue. The origin of this receptor is a human donor with non-small cell lung cancer. In DNA form, the CDR3 reads TGCGCCAGCAGCCAAGAGCGTCGGGGGTCATACAATGAGCAGTTCTTC. This sequence encodes CASSQERRGSYNEQFF.